The 9 T cell receptor beta chains reported below all come from one sample, sequenced in a study of T cell responses to AZD1222 COVID-19 vaccine. The data were produced by immunoSEQ multiplex PCR, yet TCRdb's version contains in-frame clones alone and is incomplete. The sample consists of around 160,000 clones, about 91% of them appearing once. The starting material was peripheral blood, obtained on day 0 of AZD1222 vaccination. These receptors all stem from an adult in good health.

This sequence joins TRBV2 and TRBJ1-1, with D tentatively TRBD1 (5 bases). This CDR3 has 14 amino acids. Germline values: CDR1 SNHLY, CDR2 FYNNEI. The V and J ends lost 6 bases and 4 bases respectively, with 15 bases between them. The CDR3 protein is CASRGEGRATEAFF. Written as DNA, the CDR3 is TGTGCCAGCAGGGGGGAGGGCAGGGCCACTGAAGCTTTCTTT. Full variable domain (missing parts from reference TRBV2 and TRBJ1-1): EPEVTQTPSHQVTQMGQEVILRCVPISNHLYFYWYRQILGQKVEFLVSFYNNEISEKSEIFDDQFSVERPDGSNFTLKIRSTKLEDSAMYFCASRGEGRATEAFFGQGTRLTVV.

This chain connects TRBV4-1 to TRBJ2-4; D is undetermined. CDR1 is MGHRA and CDR2 is YSYEKL in the germline V gene. V shed 1 base and J shed 6 bases, with 7 bases lying between them. The CDR3 consists of 13 residues. The CDR3 DNA sequence: TGCGCCAGCAGCCAAGTAGGTGGAAACATTCAGTACTTC. It translates to CASSQVGGNIQYF.

This clone appeared a single time. The rearrangement uses TRBV2 and TRBJ2-5, with D unclear. V was trimmed by 3 bases and J by 4 bases, leaving 6 bases between them. CDR3 length equals 12 residues. CDR1 and CDR2 from the germline V gene are SNHLY and FYNNEI. CDR3 residues: CASSELIETQYF. The CDR3 nucleotides are TGTGCCAGCAGTGAGTTAATAGAGACCCAGTACTTC.

A few counts support this clone. The CDR3 reads CASSLRQQSDYGYTF. CDR3 DNA sequence: TGTGCCAGCAGCTTAAGACAACAGTCGGACTATGGCTACACCTTC. The chain uses TRBV7-9 and TRBJ1-2; D is unclear. Trimming removed 2 bases from V and 3 bases from J, with 13 bases in between. In germline, CDR1 is SEHNR, CDR2 FQNEAQ (reference sequence). This CDR3 is built from 15 residues.

The chain is built from TRBV7-8 and TRBJ1-1; D is uncertain. Trimming removed 4 bases at V and 1 base at J, with 7 bases between. Germline CDR1 SGHVS, CDR2 FQNEAQ. The CDR3 totals 13 residues. The CDR3: CASSSPRNTEAFF. Written as DNA, the CDR3 is TGTGCCAGCAGCTCCCCAAGGAACACTGAAGCTTTCTTT.

This clone has a handful of counts. The chain recombines TRBV13 with TRBJ1-6; 8 positions agree with TRBD1. Trimming cost V 5 bases and J 12 bases; bases outside gene matches: 9. Germline V lookup: CDR1 PRHDT, CDR2 FYEKMQ (reference sequence). The CDR3 is 14 residues long. The DNA for the CDR3 is TGTGCCAGCAGCCTCGGACAGGGTTTCGTACCCCTCCACTTT. Protein product: CASSLGQGFVPLHF. Complete variable domain (other parts from reference TRBV13 and TRBJ1-6): AAGVIQSPRHLIKEKRETATLKCYPIPRHDTVYWYQQGPGQDPQFLISFYEKMQSDKGSIPDRFSAQQFSDYHSELNMSSLELGDSALYFCASSLGQGFVPLHFGNGTRLTVT.

The sample holds one count of this clone. The genes are TRBV28 and TRBJ1-1; no firm D call. The ends were cut back, 8 bases at V and 4 bases at J, with 20 bases in the middle. Per the germline V gene, CDR1 is MDHEN and CDR2 is SYDVKM. This CDR3 has 15 residues. The CDR3 coding sequence is TGTGCCAGCTCACCCGGAGTGGGTGGGGTCACTGAAGCTTTCTTT. It codes for CASSPGVGGVTEAFF. Full variable domain (rest looked up from reference TRBV28 and TRBJ1-1): DVKVTQSSRYLVKRTGEKVFLECVQDMDHENMFWYRQDPGLGLRLIYFSYDVKMKEKGDIPEGYSVSREKKERFSLILESASTNQTSMYLCASSPGVGGVTEAFFGQGTRLTVV.

The V call is TRBV18, the J call TRBJ1-2; 8 bases are shared with TRBD1. The CDR3 runs 14 residues. The ends lost 3 bases at V and 8 bases at J; junction bases unmatched: 8. Per the germline V gene, CDR1 is KGHSH and CDR2 is LQKENI. For the CDR3, the DNA is TGTGCCAGCTCACCTACGGACAGGGCCGGGGGCTACACCTTC. It encodes CASSPTDRAGGYTF. Full variable domain (remainder filled in from reference TRBV18 and TRBJ1-2): NAGVMQNPRHLVRRRGQEARLRCSPMKGHSHVYWYRQLPEEGLKFMVYLQKENIIDESGMPKERFSAEFPKEGPSILRIQQVVRGDSAAYFCASSPTDRAGGYTFGSGTRLTVV.

J is TRBJ1-5 and V is TRBV5-6; D remains unclear. CDR3 length equals 15 residues. In germline, CDR1 is SGHDT, CDR2 YYEEEE. V was clipped by 4 bases and J by 0 bases, with 11 bases between them. CDR3 nucleotide sequence: TGTGCCAGCAGCCGCCGGCTGGTTAGCAATCAGCCCCAGCATTTT. Amino acids: CASSRRLVSNQPQHF.